This section outlines one TCR beta chain sequence together with its context. The table came from immunoSEQ multiplex PCR; TCRdb's copy has only in-frame clones and leaves some out. Of 2 million to 2.5 million clones in the sample, about 92% were seen once. The data belong to a study of shared clonotypes between healthy human individuals. The specimen was naive CD4+ T cells from PBMCs. Subset noted: CD45RA+ positively selected. This receptor was obtained from a young man in good health. Some clones in this sample may be carry-over from other donors' samples.

The CDR3 DNA is TGCGCCAGCAGCACGCAGGGGATCACAGATACGCAGTATTTT. Translation: CASSTQGITDTQYF. The chain links TRBV5-1 to TRBJ2-3; a possible D gene is TRBD1 (6 bases). V lost 4 bases and J lost 2, with 11 bases in between. CDR3 size: 14 residues. Germline values: CDR1 SGHRS, CDR2 YFSETQ.